The source of this T cell receptor (beta chain) is a study of T-cell memory formation after mild COVID-19. A few counts support this clonotype. TCRdb re-called the 5' RACE reads with MiXCR, one entry per CDR3 protein. The data contain roughly 450,000 distinct CDR3 sequences, roughly 17% of them singletons. J lost 4 bases, V lost 3 bases, and 4 bases had no gene match. This CDR3 spans 14 amino acids. The germline V gene has CDR1 SGHRS and CDR2 YFSETQ. The clonotype was recovered from a man between 18 and 35 years old who had mild COVID-19 (a few samples of this study predate the infection). Cell type and time point are not known. Sequenced sample: PBMCs or a T cell subset sorted from them (not recorded which). This rearrangement joins TRBV5-1 to TRBJ1-1; 9 bases are a match to TRBD1. CDR3 bases: TGCGCCAGCAGCTCAGGACAGGGGAGCACTGAAGCTTTCTTT. This translates into CASSSGQGSTEAFF.